A selection of T cell receptor beta chains follows, all from one sample in a study of control samples from healthy donors and cancer patients. Only in-frame clones appear in the TCRdb table, and some are missing; sequencing was by immunoSEQ multiplex PCR. The sample lists 150,000 to 200,000 clones; about 90% were seen once. Sequenced material: blood. The origin of the receptors is a woman in her forties or fifties in good health. Both conserved end residues are part of each CDR3. A D gene is named only where the DNA matches it firmly. Clone size is stated in some rows and not others, as once, few, many or a class when expanded.

size: .; J: TRBJ1-1; D: .; V: TRBV5-4; CDR3: CASSVTGPGAFF; DNA: TGTGCCAGCAGCGTGACGGGGCCAGGGGCTTTCTTT
size: once; J: TRBJ2-7; D: .; V: TRBV30; CDR3: CAWGTQPYEQYF; DNA: TGTGCCTGGGGGACACAGCCCTACGAGCAGTACTTC
size: .; J: TRBJ1-4; D: .; V: TRBV2; CDR3: CASSEATGTLEKLFF; DNA: TGTGCCAGCAGTGAAGCCACTGGGACGTTAGAAAAACTGTTTTTT
size: .; J: TRBJ1-2; D: .; V: TRBV6-2/TRBV6-3; CDR3: CASSYSTGMTFGYTF; DNA: TGTGCCAGCAGTTACTCGACAGGAATGACGTTTGGCTACACCTTC
size: once; J: TRBJ1-4; D: .; V: TRBV28; CDR3: CASSLYSLREKLFF; DNA: TGTGCCAGCAGTTTATACAGTCTTCGTGAAAAACTGTTTTTT
size: .; J: TRBJ1-5; D: .; V: TRBV30; CDR3: CAWSGWGVGQPQHF; DNA: TGTGCCTGGAGTGGATGGGGCGTAGGTCAGCCCCAGCATTTT
size: .; J: TRBJ1-5; D: TRBD1; V: TRBV2; CDR3: CASTLGGPIQPQHF; DNA: TGTGCCAGCACCCTAGGGGGCCCCATTCAGCCCCAGCATTTT
size: .; J: TRBJ2-7; D: .; V: TRBV3-1/TRBV3-2; CDR3: CASSLPRTGQSYEQYF; DNA: TGTGCCAGCAGCCTACCGAGGACGGGCCAATCCTACGAGCAGTACTTC
size: few; J: TRBJ1-6; D: .; V: TRBV7-2; CDR3: CASSFGSALLNSPLHF; DNA: TGTGCCAGCAGCTTTGGCAGTGCCCTTTTAAATTCACCCCTCCACTTT
size: once; J: TRBJ2-7; D: .; V: TRBV9; CDR3: CASSVGYGAYEQYF; DNA: TGTGCCAGCAGCGTAGGATACGGAGCCTACGAGCAGTACTTC
size: .; J: TRBJ2-2; D: TRBD2; V: TRBV6-2/TRBV6-3; CDR3: CASSYRASGTFETGELFF; DNA: TGTGCCAGCAGTTACCGAGCTAGCGGGACATTTGAGACCGGGGAGCTGTTTTTT
size: .; J: TRBJ1-2; D: .; V: TRBV30; CDR3: CAWTISWERPNYGYTF; DNA: TGTGCCTGGACCATTTCATGGGAAAGACCCAACTATGGCTACACCTTC